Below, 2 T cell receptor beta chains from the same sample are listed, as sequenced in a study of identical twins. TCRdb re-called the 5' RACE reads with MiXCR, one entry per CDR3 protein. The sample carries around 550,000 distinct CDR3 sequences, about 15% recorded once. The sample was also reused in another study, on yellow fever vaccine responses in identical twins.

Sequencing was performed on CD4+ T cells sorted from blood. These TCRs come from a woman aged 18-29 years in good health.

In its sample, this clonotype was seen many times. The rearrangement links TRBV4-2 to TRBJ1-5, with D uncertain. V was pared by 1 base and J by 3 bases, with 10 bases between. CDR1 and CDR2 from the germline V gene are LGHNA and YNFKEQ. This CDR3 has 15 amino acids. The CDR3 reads CASSQAHGSNQPQHF. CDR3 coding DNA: TGTGCCAGCAGCCAAGCGCATGGCTCCAATCAGCCCCAGCATTTT.

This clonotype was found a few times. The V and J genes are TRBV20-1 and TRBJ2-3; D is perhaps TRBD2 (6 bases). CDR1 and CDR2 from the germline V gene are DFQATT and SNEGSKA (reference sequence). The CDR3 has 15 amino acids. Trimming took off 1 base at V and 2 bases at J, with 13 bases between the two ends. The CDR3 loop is CSARVAAGPTDTQYF. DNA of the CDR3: TGCAGTGCTAGAGTTGCGGCGGGACCCACAGATACGCAGTATTTT.